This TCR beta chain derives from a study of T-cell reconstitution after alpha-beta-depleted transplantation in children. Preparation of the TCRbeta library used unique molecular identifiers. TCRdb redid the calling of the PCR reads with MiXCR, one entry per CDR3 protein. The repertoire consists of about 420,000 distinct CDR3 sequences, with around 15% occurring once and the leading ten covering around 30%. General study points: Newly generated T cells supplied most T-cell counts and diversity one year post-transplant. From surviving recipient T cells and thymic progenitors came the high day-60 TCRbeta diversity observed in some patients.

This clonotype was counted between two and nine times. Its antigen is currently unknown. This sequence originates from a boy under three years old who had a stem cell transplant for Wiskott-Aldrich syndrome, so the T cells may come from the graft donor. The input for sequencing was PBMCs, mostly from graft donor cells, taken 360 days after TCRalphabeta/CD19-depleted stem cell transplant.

The chain's CDR3 is CASSLRTVDRGKNIQYF. The CDR3 nucleotides read TGTGCCAGCTCGCTCAGGACAGTCGACCGTGGCAAAAACATTCAGTACTTC. The chain uses TRBV18 and TRBJ2-4; D perhaps matches TRBD1 (6 bases). The CDR3 sequence is 17 residues long. The germline V gene encodes CDR1 KGHSH and CDR2 LQKENI. Trimming took 6 bases from V and 3 from J, leaving 21 bases between them.